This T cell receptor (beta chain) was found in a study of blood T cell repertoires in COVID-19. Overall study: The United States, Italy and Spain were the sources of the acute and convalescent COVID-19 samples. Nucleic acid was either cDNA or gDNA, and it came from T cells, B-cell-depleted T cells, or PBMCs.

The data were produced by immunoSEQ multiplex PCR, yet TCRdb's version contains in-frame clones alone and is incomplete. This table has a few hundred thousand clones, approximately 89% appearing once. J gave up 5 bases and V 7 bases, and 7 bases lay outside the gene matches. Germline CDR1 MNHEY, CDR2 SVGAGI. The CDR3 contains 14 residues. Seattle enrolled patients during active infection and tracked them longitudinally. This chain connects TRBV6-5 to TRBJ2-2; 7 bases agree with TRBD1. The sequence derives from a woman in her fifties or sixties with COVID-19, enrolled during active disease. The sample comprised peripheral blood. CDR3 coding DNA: TGTGCCAGCAAAAGGGGGCATGGGACCGGGGAGCTGTTTTTT. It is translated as CASKRGHGTGELFF.